This T cell receptor beta chain was sequenced in a study of shared clonotypes between healthy human individuals. This CDR3 is built from 15 residues. V shed 2 bases and J 2 bases; nucleotides not matched to a gene: 1. The germline V gene has CDR1 MGHRA and CDR2 YSYEKL. CD45RO-negative cells were positively selected for CCR7, leaving out terminally differentiated effector memory CD45RA+ cells. In the study's own analysis: Quality scores were absent from the junction-only immunoSEQ sequences, so filtering differed. Assay: immunoSEQ multiplex PCR; the TCRdb copy retains only in-frame clones and omits some. The DNA was the basis for D and trimming; V, J and clone size are from that table. The repertoire includes more than 500,000 clones, roughly 95% of them detected once, and about 0.11% sits in the top ten.

The material sequenced was naive CD8+ T cells sorted from blood. The rearrangement uses TRBV4-1 and TRBJ2-1, with 9 nucleotides matching TRBD2. The sequence derives from a woman in her twenties or thirties in good health. The CDR3 DNA reads as TGCGCCAGCAGCCAACGGACTAGCGCCTACAATGAGCAGTTCTTC. This encodes CASSQRTSAYNEQFF.